This TCR beta chain was recorded in a study of CD4 T cells in relation to SARS-CoV-2 and coronaviruses (dated by TCRdb to the early 2020s). Regarding the study in general: Using patient-derived lymphoblastoid cell lines, the shared crossreactive spike epitopes were mapped to their HLA restriction. A different, Illumina-based TCR-beta assay was used to sequence expansion assays from other donors in the study. Memory CD4+ T cell crossreactivity between SARS-CoV-2 and common cold coronavirus spike proteins was assessed at the TCR clonotype level in the study. Samples from a few pre-COVID donors and the naive versus memory experiments were sequenced with the Adaptive Biotechnologies TCR-sequencing kit; other data were Illumina-based.

Deletion took 5 bases off V and 0 bases off J, with a span of 13 bases between the germline ends. The CDR3 spans 16 residues, from the cysteine through the phenylalanine. Here the CDR3 DNA is all that survives: 48 bases in frame from base 1. CDR1 and CDR2 are drawn from the germline V gene: SGHTA, FQGTGA. General study outcomes and caveats: Since the crossreactivity analysis centred on spike protein, crossreactivity against other viral proteins was not assessed. Compared with monoreactive clones, crossreactive clones had significantly weaker SARS-CoV-2-driven expansion, a result consistent with antigenic imprinting. Sequencing naive versus memory cells indicated that the assay picks up memory recall responses, not primary responses primed during culture. Memory CD4+ clonotypes crossrecognizing SARS-CoV-2 and at least one common cold coronavirus spike were found in approximately 60% of donors. Small numbers of patients and of tested TCRs were a limitation of the study. No donor contributed both pre-pandemic and post-infection samples, which limited tracing the source of pre-existing responses.

CD4+ T cells from unexposed donors were collected before the COVID-19 pandemic (2011-2018). Naive and memory CD4+ T cells were separated from cryopreserved PBMCs by first enriching for CD4 and then performing EasySep naive CD4+ T cell enrichment. The leukapheresis product used for the unexposed donors was purchased from a commercial source. Ficoll-Paque PLUS gradient centrifugation was used to isolate PBMCs from either whole blood or leukapheresis product. PBMCs were either cryopreserved at -140 degrees C or used fresh in the expansion assay. The QIAamp Micro DNA Kit was used to extract genomic DNA from the CD4+ T cells. As for this clone: Which antigen it targets is not known. No per-base quality is available; no much larger clone lies one base away.

Uncultured naive and memory CD4+ T cell DNA received deep-resolution immunoSEQ TCR-beta sequencing. Under the source paper's analysis protocol: During preprocessing, nonproductive sequences were removed, along with CDR3s that did not begin with C, did not end with F or W, or were shorter than 7 amino acids. Cultured and uncultured naive and memory CD4+ repertoires were searched for CDR3s previously identified as spike- and CEF-reactive. Pairwise Levenshtein distance, computed with the stringdist R package after three terminal residues were trimmed from each end, was used as the measure of CDR3 homology. TCRdb mirrors the immuneACCESS table, restricted to in-frame sequences. Some clones are absent from its copies; in checked studies, under half trace to an unresolved V gene, and the reason for the others is unknown. V, J and clone size reflect that table, while D and trimming were determined from the DNA. The sample records just under 65,000 clones, 94% of which are singletons. The ten largest clonotypes hold approximately 0.15% of the sample.

The receptor comes from a human donor in good health. The source material was naive CD4+ T cells from PBMCs. The label giving this sample's cell subset or site can be read as: naive CD4+ T cells isolated by negative enrichment. The V gene is TRBV7-3 and the J gene is TRBJ1-4, with an unclear D gene assignment. Here is the DNA: TGTGCCAGCAGCGCCGAATCATCCCCAACTAATGAAAAACTGTTTTTT. Its protein product is CASSAESSPTNEKLFF. Joined to the reference TRBV7-3 and TRBJ1-4 proteins, this CDR3 gives the full variable domain: GAGVSQTPSNKVTEKGKYVELRCDPISGHTALYWYRQSLGQGPEFLIYFQGTGAADDSGLPNDRFFAVRPEGSVSTLKIQRTERGDSAVYLCASSAESSPTNEKLFFGSGTQLSVL.